These T cell receptor beta chains were read from a single sample in a study of blood T cell repertoires in COVID-19. Clones were read by immunoSEQ multiplex PCR, and TCRdb kept only the in-frame ones, dropping some. The sample holds some 180,000 clones, roughly three quarters seen once. The sample taken for sequencing was PBMCs or T cells enriched from blood (not recorded which). The source is a man aged 55 to 70 who had been exposed to COVID-19. The CDR3 runs from the conserved cysteine through the conserved F or W. D genes are given only for firm matches. Clone size is shown for a subset of rows, as once, few, many or a class of expanded clone.

v_gene: TRBV30
d_gene: TRBD1
j_gene: TRBJ1-6
abundance: many
len: 16
CDR3nt: TGTGCCTGGAGTGTACCGAAACACAGGGGTAATTCACCCCTCCACTTT
CDR3aa: CAWSVPKHRGNSPLHF

v_gene: TRBV18
d_gene: -
j_gene: TRBJ1-1
abundance: -
len: 15
CDR3nt: TGTGCCAGCTCACCAGCCGGGACACTTGTTGCTGAAGCTTTCTTT
CDR3aa: CASSPAGTLVAEAFF

v_gene: TRBV10-2
d_gene: TRBD1
j_gene: TRBJ1-5
abundance: -
len: 14
CDR3nt: TGCGCCAGCAGAGGGACAGCGCCTAATCAGCCCCAGCATTTT
CDR3aa: CASRGTAPNQPQHF

v_gene: TRBV30
d_gene: -
j_gene: TRBJ1-1
abundance: -
len: 14
CDR3nt: TGTGCCTGGAGTGTATTAGTCCAGGCGCCTGAAGCTTTCTTT
CDR3aa: CAWSVLVQAPEAFF

v_gene: TRBV7-2
d_gene: TRBD2
j_gene: TRBJ2-7
abundance: -
len: 15
CDR3nt: TGTGCCAGCAGCCCGGGGACTAGCGGGGTTAATGGGCAGTACTTC
CDR3aa: CASSPGTSGVNGQYF

v_gene: TRBV5-4
d_gene: -
j_gene: TRBJ2-1
abundance: -
len: 13
CDR3nt: TGTGCCAGCAGCCAGACTCGAGTCGATGAGCAGTTCTTC
CDR3aa: CASSQTRVDEQFF

v_gene: TRBV28
d_gene: -
j_gene: TRBJ1-2
abundance: once
len: 11
CDR3nt: TGTGCCAGCAGTTTAGGCAGAGGCTACACCTTC
CDR3aa: CASSLGRGYTF

v_gene: TRBV7-2
d_gene: TRBD2
j_gene: TRBJ2-1
abundance: -
len: 12
CDR3nt: TGTGCCAGCAGCCGGACTAGTGGTGAGCAGTTCTTC
CDR3aa: CASSRTSGEQFF

v_gene: TRBV6-2/TRBV6-3
d_gene: -
j_gene: TRBJ2-7
abundance: -
len: 15
CDR3nt: TGTGCCAGCAGACCTACAGGGCAGGGCTCCTACGAGCAGTACTTC
CDR3aa: CASRPTGQGSYEQYF

v_gene: TRBV1
d_gene: -
j_gene: TRBJ2-7
abundance: -
len: 14
CDR3nt: TGCACCAGCAGCCAAGATCACCCCCACAGCGAGCAGTACTTC
CDR3aa: CTSSQDHPHSEQYF

v_gene: TRBV5-1
d_gene: -
j_gene: TRBJ2-1
abundance: few
len: 13
CDR3nt: TGCGCCAGCAGCTTGGTCGGAGTCAATGAGCAGTTCTTC
CDR3aa: CASSLVGVNEQFF

v_gene: TRBV29-1
d_gene: TRBD1
j_gene: TRBJ2-3
abundance: -
len: 14
CDR3nt: TGCAGCGTTGGGGGACAGTTACACACAGATACGCAGTATTTT
CDR3aa: CSVGGQLHTDTQYF

v_gene: TRBV7-8
d_gene: -
j_gene: TRBJ1-1
abundance: -
len: 14
CDR3nt: TGTGCCAGCAGCTTTTTTAATTTGAACACTGAAGCTTTCTTT
CDR3aa: CASSFFNLNTEAFF

v_gene: TRBV7-2
d_gene: -
j_gene: TRBJ2-6
abundance: -
len: 17
CDR3nt: TGTGCCAGCACCCAGTGGGGGGTCGGGACTGGGGCCAACGTCCTGACTTTC
CDR3aa: CASTQWGVGTGANVLTF

v_gene: TRBV6-1
d_gene: -
j_gene: TRBJ2-7
abundance: -
len: 15
CDR3nt: TGTGCCAGCAGTGAAGGACTAGTTCTATTCTACGAGCAGTACTTC
CDR3aa: CASSEGLVLFYEQYF

v_gene: TRBV28
d_gene: TRBD1
j_gene: TRBJ1-2
abundance: once
len: 12
CDR3nt: TGTGCCAGCACGGGACAGACCTATGGCTACACCTTC
CDR3aa: CASTGQTYGYTF

v_gene: TRBV7-3
d_gene: -
j_gene: TRBJ2-2
abundance: -
len: 15
CDR3nt: TGTGCCAGCAGCCCCTCCGCGTGGTTCACCGGGGAGCTGTTTTTT
CDR3aa: CASSPSAWFTGELFF

v_gene: TRBV7-8
d_gene: -
j_gene: TRBJ1-4
abundance: -
len: 16
CDR3nt: TGTGCCAGCAGCTTAGACGGCAGGGCGGCTAATGAAAAACTGTTTTTT
CDR3aa: CASSLDGRAANEKLFF

v_gene: TRBV30
d_gene: -
j_gene: TRBJ1-4
abundance: -
len: 14
CDR3nt: TGTGCCTGGAGTGTAGGGCAGGGTAATGAAAAACTGTTTTTT
CDR3aa: CAWSVGQGNEKLFF

v_gene: TRBV7-3
d_gene: TRBD2
j_gene: TRBJ2-2
abundance: -
len: 22
CDR3nt: TGTGCCAGCAGCTTAATAGGGGCGACCGGGACTAGCGGGAGTGGGAACACCGGGGAGCTGTTTTTT
CDR3aa: CASSLIGATGTSGSGNTGELFF

v_gene: TRBV30
d_gene: TRBD1
j_gene: TRBJ2-4
abundance: -
len: 14
CDR3nt: TGTGCCTGGAGTCCAGGACAGGGGGCAGACATTCAGTACTTC
CDR3aa: CAWSPGQGADIQYF

v_gene: TRBV10-3
d_gene: -
j_gene: TRBJ2-7
abundance: -
len: 10
CDR3nt: TGTGCCATCCGTCCGGGGGAGCAGTACTTC
CDR3aa: CAIRPGEQYF

v_gene: TRBV2
d_gene: -
j_gene: TRBJ1-1
abundance: -
len: 11
CDR3nt: TGTGCCAGGAGTACAGGGTCTGAAGCTTTCTTT
CDR3aa: CARSTGSEAFF

v_gene: TRBV11-2
d_gene: -
j_gene: TRBJ2-7
abundance: -
len: 15
CDR3nt: TGTGCCAGCAGCCCCCCAAGCTGGGACAACTACGAGCAGTACTTC
CDR3aa: CASSPPSWDNYEQYF

v_gene: TRBV27
d_gene: -
j_gene: TRBJ1-5
abundance: -
len: 16
CDR3nt: TGTGCCAGCAGTTTAAGGGGCGGTAATAGCAATCAGCCCCAGCATTTT
CDR3aa: CASSLRGGNSNQPQHF

v_gene: TRBV19
d_gene: TRBD1
j_gene: TRBJ1-2
abundance: once
len: 13
CDR3nt: TGTGCCAGTAGACCGGGACAGAACTATGGCTACACCTTC
CDR3aa: CASRPGQNYGYTF

v_gene: TRBV5-1
d_gene: -
j_gene: TRBJ1-1
abundance: -
len: 13
CDR3nt: TGCGCCAGCAGCCCCTCTTCGGACACTGAAGCTTTCTTT
CDR3aa: CASSPSSDTEAFF

v_gene: TRBV7-6
d_gene: -
j_gene: TRBJ1-4
abundance: -
len: 12
CDR3nt: TGTGCCAGCAGTCGGGAGGGGGAAAAACTGTTTTTT
CDR3aa: CASSREGEKLFF

v_gene: TRBV18
d_gene: -
j_gene: TRBJ1-1
abundance: -
len: 14
CDR3nt: TGTGCCAGCTCACCCCAATCAGTGAACACTGAAGCTTTCTTT
CDR3aa: CASSPQSVNTEAFF

v_gene: TRBV7-9
d_gene: -
j_gene: TRBJ2-1
abundance: once
len: 14
CDR3nt: TGTGCCAGCAGCTTAGGCCCAGGGTCCAATGAGCAGTTCTTC
CDR3aa: CASSLGPGSNEQFF

v_gene: TRBV2
d_gene: -
j_gene: TRBJ2-5
abundance: -
len: 14
CDR3nt: TGTGCCAGCAGTGTTGGGGGGAATTCAGAGACCCAGTACTTC
CDR3aa: CASSVGGNSETQYF

v_gene: TRBV19
d_gene: -
j_gene: TRBJ2-3
abundance: -
len: 14
CDR3nt: TGTGCCAGTAGTTTCGGACAAGGCACAGATACGCAGTATTTT
CDR3aa: CASSFGQGTDTQYF

v_gene: TRBV6-4
d_gene: TRBD1
j_gene: TRBJ1-6
abundance: -
len: 14
CDR3nt: TGTGCCAGCAGTGCGACAGGGGGCAATTCACCCCTCCACTTT
CDR3aa: CASSATGGNSPLHF

v_gene: TRBV5-1
d_gene: TRBD2
j_gene: TRBJ2-1
abundance: -
len: 16
CDR3nt: TGCGCCAGCAGCACCGGGACTAGCGGGACACACCATGAGCAGTTCTTC
CDR3aa: CASSTGTSGTHHEQFF

v_gene: TRBV28
d_gene: TRBD1
j_gene: TRBJ2-7
abundance: -
len: 13
CDR3nt: TGTGCCAGCAGTCCCGGGGACAGGGGAGGAGAGTACTTC
CDR3aa: CASSPGDRGGEYF

v_gene: TRBV5-5
d_gene: -
j_gene: TRBJ1-2
abundance: -
len: 11
CDR3nt: TGTGCCAGCAGCTTCCGCTATGGCTACACCTTC
CDR3aa: CASSFRYGYTF

v_gene: TRBV7-6
d_gene: -
j_gene: TRBJ1-3
abundance: -
len: 14
CDR3nt: TGTGCCAGCAGCTTAGATCCAACAGGAAGGACCATATATTTT
CDR3aa: CASSLDPTGRTIYF

v_gene: TRBV28
d_gene: -
j_gene: TRBJ1-3
abundance: -
len: 15
CDR3nt: TGTGCCAGCAGCGGGGACAACTTTTCTGGAAACACCATATATTTT
CDR3aa: CASSGDNFSGNTIYF

v_gene: TRBV2
d_gene: -
j_gene: TRBJ1-6
abundance: -
len: 13
CDR3nt: TGTGCCAGCAGTAGAGGGATCGTTTCACCCCTCCACTTT
CDR3aa: CASSRGIVSPLHF

v_gene: TRBV7-9
d_gene: TRBD2
j_gene: TRBJ2-2
abundance: -
len: 16
CDR3nt: TGTGCCAGCAGCTTGGCGGGGACTAGTTGGCCGGGGGAGCTGTTTTTT
CDR3aa: CASSLAGTSWPGELFF

v_gene: TRBV6-5
d_gene: -
j_gene: TRBJ2-3
abundance: once
len: 16
CDR3nt: TGTGCCAGCAGTTACTCTTCGGGGGAAAGCACAGATACGCAGTATTTT
CDR3aa: CASSYSSGESTDTQYF

v_gene: TRBV9
d_gene: TRBD1
j_gene: TRBJ1-5
abundance: -
len: 15
CDR3nt: TGTGCCAGCACCTTAGGGGGACAGGAAAATCAGCCCCAGCATTTT
CDR3aa: CASTLGGQENQPQHF

v_gene: TRBV6-5
d_gene: TRBD2
j_gene: TRBJ2-7
abundance: -
len: 15
CDR3nt: TGTGCCAGCAGCCGGACTAGCGGGAGTATGGGCGAGCAGTACTTC
CDR3aa: CASSRTSGSMGEQYF

v_gene: TRBV7-2
d_gene: -
j_gene: TRBJ1-3
abundance: -
len: 16
CDR3nt: TGTGCCAGCAGTTCCTCGGGACAAGCCTCTGGAAACACCATATATTTT
CDR3aa: CASSSSGQASGNTIYF

v_gene: TRBV28
d_gene: -
j_gene: TRBJ1-2
abundance: -
len: 14
CDR3nt: TGTGCCAGCAGTTCTAAGGGGGCTAACTATGGCTACACCTTC
CDR3aa: CASSSKGANYGYTF

v_gene: TRBV15
d_gene: -
j_gene: TRBJ1-4
abundance: -
len: 14
CDR3nt: TGTGCCACCAGCAGAGCAGGGCCTGGGGAAAAACTGTTTTTT
CDR3aa: CATSRAGPGEKLFF